Shown below are 30 T cell receptor beta chains from a single sample sequenced in a study of PD-1 blockade in classical Hodgkin lymphoma. This table comes from immunoSEQ multiplex PCR, and its TCRdb copy is limited to in-frame clones, with some not included. The sample yields 120,000 to 150,000 clones, about four fifths seen once. All patients experienced relapse after autologous stem cell transplantation, and brentuximab vedotin exposure was variable. Source: peripheral blood mononuclear cells (PBMCs), taken before the second cycle of nivolumab. These TCRs come from a human donor with classical Hodgkin lymphoma.

V gene TRBV6-6 combines with J gene TRBJ2-7; D is uncertain. V was trimmed by 0 bases and J by 2 bases, leaving 5 bases between them. Germline CDR1 MNHNY, CDR2 SVGAGI (reference sequence). The CDR3 totals 13 residues. The DNA for the CDR3 is TGTGCCAGCAGTTACTCACATACCTACGAGCAGTACTTC. Amino acid sequence: CASSYSHTYEQYF.

This chain joins TRBV7-9 and TRBJ1-3; possible D gene TRBD1, 6 bases. The germline V gene has CDR1 SEHNR and CDR2 FQNEAQ (reference sequence). V was shortened by 5 bases and J by 1 base, with 9 bases between the two germline ends. The CDR3 totals 14 residues. CDR3 sequence reads: CASSVQGSGNTIYF. The CDR3 nucleotides are TGTGCCAGCAGCGTACAGGGTTCTGGAAACACCATATATTTT.

This clone was seen a few times. V is TRBV11-2 and J is TRBJ1-2; tentative D call: TRBD1 (5 bases). CDR1 and CDR2 (germline): SGHAT, FQNNGV. This CDR3 is built from 13 residues. The V end was cut by 3 bases, the J end by 5 bases, with 10 bases between. The CDR3 region has the DNA TGTGCCAGCAGCTTTGGTGGGGGTTATGGCTACACCTTC. Translating gives CASSFGGGYGYTF. Supplemented by reference TRBV11-2 and TRBJ1-2, the full variable domain reads EAGVAQSPRYKIIEKRQSVAFWCNPISGHATLYWYQQILGQGPKLLIQFQNNGVVDDSQLPKDRFSAERLKGVDSTLKIQPAKLEDSAVYLCASSFGGGYGYTFGSGTRLTVV.

This chain links TRBV12-2 with TRBJ1-1; TRBD1, the table's D call, was not compared with the DNA. TRBV12-2 is termed a pseudogene. There are 16 residues in the CDR3. The CDR3 bases are TGTGCAAGTCGCTTAGCGGTAGGGGGACAGAGCCCTGAAGCTTTCTTT. Its translation: CASRLAVGGQSPEAFF.

The V gene is TRBV6-4, the J gene TRBJ2-1; D is uncertain. Trimming removed 3 bases from V and 9 bases from J, with 12 bases in between. Germline values: CDR1 MRHNA, CDR2 SNTAGT. CDR3 length: 13 amino acids. The CDR3 sequence: CASSESRFREQFF. CDR3 in DNA: TGTGCCAGCAGTGAGTCTAGGTTTCGTGAGCAGTTCTTC.

The V call is TRBV28, the J call TRBJ2-3, with D hard to call. CDR1 is MDHEN, CDR2 SYDVKM, per germline. This CDR3 region has 17 residues. Trimming removed 7 bases from V and 0 bases from J, with 20 bases in between. The chain's CDR3 is CASTLWGTSTSTDTQYF. The CDR3 DNA reads as TGTGCCAGCACCCTATGGGGTACATCTACTAGCACAGATACGCAGTATTTT.

The chain joins TRBV30 to TRBJ2-5, with 13 bases fitting TRBD2. This CDR3 has 16 amino acids. V was clipped by 1 base and J by 5 bases; unmatched bases: 7. Germline values: CDR1 GTSNPN, CDR2 SVGIG (reference sequence). CDR3 amino acids: CAWSGTSGRALETQYF. The CDR3 coding sequence is TGTGCCTGGAGTGGTACTAGCGGGAGGGCCTTGGAGACCCAGTACTTC.

V gene TRBV19 combines with J gene TRBJ1-1; D perhaps matches TRBD1 (6 bases). The V gene lost 7 bases and the J gene lost 0 bases, with 18 bases spanning the gap. The CDR3 length is 16 residues. Germline-derived CDR1 and CDR2 are LNHDA and SQIVND (reference sequence). The CDR3 here is CASNREFNYMNTEAFF. The DNA of the CDR3 is TGTGCCAGTAACAGGGAGTTTAACTACATGAACACTGAAGCTTTCTTT.

V usage is TRBV7-2 and J usage is TRBJ1-5, with TRBD1 identical over 9 bases. After removal of 3 bases from V and 2 bases from J, the junction contained 11 bases not matched to a gene. CDR3 size: 18 residues. CDR1 and CDR2 (germline): SGHTA, FQGNSA. CDR3 loop: CASSFTGGGIYGNQPQHF. Here the CDR3 DNA reads TGTGCCAGCAGCTTTACAGGGGGCGGAATATATGGCAATCAGCCCCAGCATTTT.

The chain carries TRBV6-5 and TRBJ2-7; D is unresolved. Trimming removed 6 bases from V and 3 bases from J, with 12 bases in between. CDR1 and CDR2 (germline): MNHEY, SVGAGI. CDR3 size: 13 residues. The CDR3 is CASRRLDHYEQYF. In nucleotides, the CDR3 is TGTGCCAGCAGGAGACTGGACCACTACGAGCAGTACTTC.

This rearrangement joins TRBV5-1 to TRBJ2-7, with D perhaps TRBD1 or TRBD2 (6 bases each). CDR1 and CDR2 (germline): SGHRS, YFSETQ. Trimming removed 5 bases at V and 2 bases at J, with 14 bases between. This CDR3 has 14 residues. In DNA, the CDR3 is TGCGCCAGCAGAGAGGGGGGCCCGGCCTACGAGCAGTACTTC. Translated: CASREGGPAYEQYF.

The gene calls are TRBV7-2 and TRBJ2-3, with 12 bases lining up with TRBD2. CDR1 and CDR2 (germline): SGHTA, FQGNSA. The ends lost 4 bases at V and 2 bases at J; junction bases unmatched: 4. The CDR3 totals 16 residues. The CDR3 reads CASSWGLAGLTDTQYF. In DNA, the CDR3 is TGTGCCAGCAGCTGGGGACTAGCGGGTCTCACAGATACGCAGTATTTT. Supplemented by reference TRBV7-2 and TRBJ2-3, the full variable domain reads GAGVSQSPSNKVTEKGKDVELRCDPISGHTALYWYRQSLGQGLEFLIYFQGNSAPDKSGLPSDRFSAERTGGSVSTLTIQRTQQEDSAVYLCASSWGLAGLTDTQYFGPGTRLTVL.

The genes are TRBV19 and TRBJ2-7; 7 bases map to TRBD1. Trimming took 7 bases from V and 3 from J; bases not matched to a gene: 3. CDR3 size: 12 residues. The germline gives CDR1 LNHDA, CDR2 SQIVND (reference sequence). The DNA for the CDR3 is TGTGCCAGTAACTCAGGGGGCTACGAGCAGTACTTC. It encodes CASNSGGYEQYF.

This clone has a single count. The chain is built from TRBV4-1 and TRBJ2-5; TRBD2 agrees at 8 bases. Germline V gives CDR1 MGHRA, CDR2 YSYEKL. The CDR3 is made up of 15 amino acids. Unmatched junction bases numbered 4, after V lost 0 bases and J lost 4 bases. CDR3 protein: CASSQERGALETQYF. The DNA for the CDR3 is TGCGCCAGCAGCCAAGAGCGGGGGGCCTTAGAGACCCAGTACTTC.

The rearrangement links TRBV5-4 to TRBJ2-3; D unclear. Germline V lookup: CDR1 SGHNT, CDR2 YYREEE (reference sequence). Trimming left V 2 bases short and J 3 bases short, with 7 bases between. The CDR3 is 13 residues long. For the CDR3, the DNA is TGTGCCAGCAGCTTTTTGCCTACAGATACGCAGTATTTT. It is translated as CASSFLPTDTQYF.

J is TRBJ1-5 and V is TRBV6-6; 7 nucleotides agree with TRBD1. CDR1 and CDR2 (germline): MNHNY, SVGAGI (reference sequence). The CDR3 sequence is 14 residues long. V lost 6 bases and J lost 5; bases outside the gene matches: 7. CDR3 sequence (DNA): TGTGCCAGCAGCTGGACAGGTGAGGATCAGCCCCAGCATTTT. Protein sequence: CASSWTGEDQPQHF.

This clone was recorded a few times. The chain has TRBV7-3 and TRBJ2-6; 9 nucleotides line up with TRBD1. V lost 3 bases and J lost 1; bases outside the gene matches: 7. The germline V gene has CDR1 SGHTA and CDR2 FQGTGA. The CDR3 covers 18 residues. Here the CDR3 DNA reads TGTGCCAGCAGCTTCGGGGACAGGGTACTATCTGGGGCCAACGTCCTGACTTTC. Its translation: CASSFGDRVLSGANVLTF.

The chain links TRBV27 to TRBJ2-2; maybe TRBD2 (6 bases). V lost 0 bases and J lost 6, with 17 bases in between. Germline values: CDR1 MNHEY, CDR2 SMNVEV (reference sequence). The CDR3 is 17 residues long. The chain's CDR3 is CASSLSIGSGGAGELFF. The CDR3 DNA is TGTGCCAGCAGTTTATCGATAGGTAGCGGAGGGGCCGGGGAGCTGTTTTTT.

V and J are TRBV6-5 and TRBJ1-2; D gene uncertain. The CDR3 has 13 residues. Germline values: CDR1 MNHEY, CDR2 SVGAGI. Trimming pared 8 bases from V and 8 bases from J, leaving 18 bases between. For the CDR3, the DNA is TGTGCCAGCCGGTTAGGCCTTATCGGCGGCTACACCTTC. Translating gives CASRLGLIGGYTF.

The rearrangement links TRBV4-2 to TRBJ1-6, with unresolved D. The CDR3 is made up of 18 amino acids. Per the germline V gene, CDR1 is LGHNA and CDR2 is YNFKEQ. Trimming took off 0 bases at V and 0 bases at J, with 12 bases between the two ends. The CDR3 here is CASSQDGTRSSYNSPLHF. Written as DNA, the CDR3 is TGTGCCAGCAGCCAAGATGGTACAAGGAGCTCCTATAATTCACCCCTCCACTTT.

The V call is TRBV29-1, the J call TRBJ2-1; 7 bases align to TRBD2. Germline CDR1 reads SQVTM; CDR2 reads ANQGSEA. This CDR3 has 13 residues. J gave up 1 base and V 8 bases, and 5 bases lay outside the gene matches. The CDR3 spells CSYPGGSYNEQFF. Written as DNA, the CDR3 is TGCAGCTACCCGGGGGGTTCCTACAATGAGCAGTTCTTC.

J is TRBJ1-1 and V is TRBV28, with D possibly matching TRBD1 (5 bases). This CDR3 is 14 amino acids long. Germline loops: CDR1 MDHEN, CDR2 SYDVKM. Trimming removed 6 bases from V and 11 bases from J, with 22 bases in between. The CDR3 DNA reads as TGTGCCAGCAGCTTTAGGGGATACGGGATGCAGGCTTTCTTT. Its protein is CASSFRGYGMQAFF.

The chain joins TRBV10-3 to TRBJ1-3; 10 positions agree with TRBD1. CDR3 length equals 16 residues. The V segment lost 6 bases and the J segment 2 bases; nucleotides outside the gene matches: 7. CDR1 and CDR2 from the germline V gene are ENHRY and SYGVKD. CDR3 sequence: CAISPDRGRAGNTIYF. In DNA, the CDR3 is TGTGCCATCAGCCCCGACAGGGGGCGAGCTGGAAACACCATATATTTT.

This chain uses TRBV7-2 with TRBJ2-7; 13 bases are a match to TRBD2. Germline-derived CDR1 and CDR2 are SGHTA and FQGNSA. The ends lost 5 bases at V and 4 bases at J; junction bases unmatched: 8. This CDR3 is 16 amino acids long. The CDR3 spells CASSRTSGGAKYEQYF. The DNA of the CDR3 is TGTGCCAGCAGCCGCACTAGCGGGGGGGCTAAGTACGAGCAGTACTTC. The complete variable domain, with remaining parts taken from reference TRBV7-2 and TRBJ2-7, reads GAGVSQSPSNKVTEKGKDVELRCDPISGHTALYWYRQSLGQGLEFLIYFQGNSAPDKSGLPSDRFSAERTGGSVSTLTIQRTQQEDSAVYLCASSRTSGGAKYEQYFGPGTRLTVT.

CDR3: CASSQKGIRGYTF. The CDR3 DNA is TGTGCCAGCAGCCAAAAAGGGATTCGGGGCTACACCTTC. The genes are TRBV7-3 and TRBJ1-2; D not resolved. This CDR3 contains 13 residues. V was shortened by 5 bases and J by 8 bases, with 15 bases between the two germline ends. Germline loops: CDR1 SGHTA, CDR2 FQGTGA.

This clone was picked up one time. An end of the junction does not agree with germline; a read error may underlie this. The chain couples TRBV4-1 to TRBJ1-4; 8 nucleotides match TRBD1. The CDR3 totals 16 residues. Germline CDR1 and CDR2: MGHRA and YSYEKL. The chain's CDR3 is CASSEEVDRGSEKLFF. CDR3 coding DNA: TGCGCCAGCAGCGAAGAAGTCGACAGGGGCAGTGAAAAACTGTTTTTT.

This clone was detected a few times. The junction departs from germline at one end; a sequencing error may be responsible. This chain links TRBV6-5 with TRBJ1-2; D unclear. Germline loops: CDR1 MNHEY, CDR2 SVGAGI. CDR3 length equals 14 residues. CDR3 residues: CASTYSGRNYGYTF. Written as DNA, the CDR3 is TGTGCCAGCACTTACTCCGGGAGAAACTATGGCTACACCTTC.

Comments on this clone: A much larger clone lies one base from this, so it may be a read error. At the DNA level, this CDR3 is encoded by other sequences in the same sample as well. This chain links TRBV11-3 with TRBJ2-1; D is possibly TRBD1 (6 bases). Per germline, CDR1 SGHNT and CDR2 YENEEA. V shed 6 bases and J shed 13 bases, with 22 bases lying between them. This CDR3 is 14 amino acids long. The CDR3 sequence: CASSWGPATYEQFF. The CDR3 coding sequence is TGTGCCAGCAGTTGGGGGCCAGCGACATACGAACAGTTCTTC.

The chain is built from TRBV2 and TRBJ1-5, with D possibly being TRBD1 (5 bases). Per the germline V gene, CDR1 is SNHLY and CDR2 is FYNNEI. Trimming removed 7 bases at V and 3 bases at J, with 10 bases between. The CDR3 is made up of 13 amino acids. CDR3 sequence reads: CASIGGDNQPQHF. The DNA of the CDR3 is TGTGCCAGCATCGGGGGGGACAATCAGCCCCAGCATTTT.

The chain joins TRBV27 to TRBJ2-3; D is unresolved. Germline V gene lookup returns CDR1 MNHEY and CDR2 SMNVEV (reference sequence). With 3 bases removed from V and 1 base from J, the gap between germline ends came to 5 bases. The CDR3 has 13 residues. As DNA, the CDR3 is TGTGCCAGCAGTTTCCTGGGCACAGATACGCAGTATTTT. It yields the protein CASSFLGTDTQYF.